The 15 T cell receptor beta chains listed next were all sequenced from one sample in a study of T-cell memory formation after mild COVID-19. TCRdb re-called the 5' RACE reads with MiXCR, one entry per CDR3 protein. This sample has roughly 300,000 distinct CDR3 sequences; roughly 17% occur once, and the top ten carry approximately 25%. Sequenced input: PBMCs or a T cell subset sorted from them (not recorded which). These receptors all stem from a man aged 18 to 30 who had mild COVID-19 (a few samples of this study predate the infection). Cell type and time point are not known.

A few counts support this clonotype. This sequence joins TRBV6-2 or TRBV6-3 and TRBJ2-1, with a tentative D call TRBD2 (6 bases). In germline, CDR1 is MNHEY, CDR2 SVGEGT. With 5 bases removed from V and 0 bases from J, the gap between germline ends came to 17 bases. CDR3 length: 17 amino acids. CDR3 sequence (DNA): TGTGCCAGCAGTACTCCCCGGGACTTAAGCTCCTACAATGAGCAGTTCTTC. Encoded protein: CASSTPRDLSSYNEQFF.

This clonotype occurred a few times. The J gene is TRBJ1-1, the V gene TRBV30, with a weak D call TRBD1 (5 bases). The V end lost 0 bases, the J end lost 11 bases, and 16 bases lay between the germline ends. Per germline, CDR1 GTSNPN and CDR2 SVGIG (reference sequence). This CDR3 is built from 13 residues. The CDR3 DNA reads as TGTGCCTGGAGTGTTGGTGCCGACCGGGGGGCTTTCTTT. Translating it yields CAWSVGADRGAFF.

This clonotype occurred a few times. DNA of the CDR3: TGTGCCAGCAGTTACTCTGCGGGGACGCCTGGTAATGAAAAACTGTTTTTT. Its translation is CASSYSAGTPGNEKLFF. The rearrangement links TRBV6-5 to TRBJ1-4, with D tentatively TRBD1 (5 bases). In germline, CDR1 is MNHEY, CDR2 SVGAGI. The CDR3 is 17 amino acids. Deletions cut 0 bases from V and 4 bases from J, with 15 bases between.

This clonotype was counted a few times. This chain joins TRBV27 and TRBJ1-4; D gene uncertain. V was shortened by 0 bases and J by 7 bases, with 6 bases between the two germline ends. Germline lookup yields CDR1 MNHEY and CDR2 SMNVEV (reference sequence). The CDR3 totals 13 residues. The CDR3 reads CASSLSMAEKLFF. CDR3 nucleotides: TGTGCCAGCAGTTTATCGATGGCTGAAAAACTGTTTTTT.

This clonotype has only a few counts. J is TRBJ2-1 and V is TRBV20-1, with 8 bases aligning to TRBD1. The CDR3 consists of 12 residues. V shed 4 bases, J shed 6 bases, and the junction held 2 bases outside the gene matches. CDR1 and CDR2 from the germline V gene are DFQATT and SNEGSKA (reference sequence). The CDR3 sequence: CSAIGQGNEQFF. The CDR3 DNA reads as TGCAGTGCTATCGGACAGGGCAATGAGCAGTTCTTC.

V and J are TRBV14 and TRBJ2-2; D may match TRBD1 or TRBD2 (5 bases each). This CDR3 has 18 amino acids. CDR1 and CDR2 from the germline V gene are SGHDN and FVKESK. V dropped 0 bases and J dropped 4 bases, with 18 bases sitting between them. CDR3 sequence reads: CASSQEGPLRTVTGELFF. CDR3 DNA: TGTGCCAGCAGCCAAGAGGGACCTCTCCGTACGGTCACCGGGGAGCTGTTTTTT.

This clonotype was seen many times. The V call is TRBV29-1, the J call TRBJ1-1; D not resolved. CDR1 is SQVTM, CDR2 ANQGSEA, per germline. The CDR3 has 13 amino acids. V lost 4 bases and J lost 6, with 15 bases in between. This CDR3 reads CSVVARGSSEAFF. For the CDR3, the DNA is TGCAGCGTTGTTGCTCGAGGGTCCTCTGAAGCTTTCTTT.

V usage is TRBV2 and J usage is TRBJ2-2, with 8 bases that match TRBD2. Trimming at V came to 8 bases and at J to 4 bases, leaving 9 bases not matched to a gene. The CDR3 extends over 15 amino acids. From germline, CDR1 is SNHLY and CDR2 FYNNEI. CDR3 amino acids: CASARGGLGTGELFF. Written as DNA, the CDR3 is TGTGCCAGCGCCCGGGGGGGGCTGGGCACCGGGGAGCTGTTTTTT.

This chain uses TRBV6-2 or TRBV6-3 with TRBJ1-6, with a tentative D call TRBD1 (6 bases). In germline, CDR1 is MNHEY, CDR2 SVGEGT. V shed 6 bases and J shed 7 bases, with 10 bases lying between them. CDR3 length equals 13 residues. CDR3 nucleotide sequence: TGTGCCAGCAGCGGACAGCCGAATTCACCCCTCCACTTT. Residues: CASSGQPNSPLHF.

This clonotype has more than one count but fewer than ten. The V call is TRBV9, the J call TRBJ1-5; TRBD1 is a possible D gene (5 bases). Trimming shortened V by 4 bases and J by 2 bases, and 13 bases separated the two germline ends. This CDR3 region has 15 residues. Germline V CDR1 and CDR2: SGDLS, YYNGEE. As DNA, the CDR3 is TGTGCCAGCAGCCTGACTTCGGGGGGCAATCAGCCCCAGCATTTT. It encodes CASSLTSGGNQPQHF. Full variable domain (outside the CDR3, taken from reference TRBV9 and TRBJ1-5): DSGVTQTPKHLITATGQRVTLRCSPRSGDLSVYWYQQSLDQGLQFLIQYYNGEERAKGNILERFSAQQFPDLHSELNLSSLELGDSALYFCASSLTSGGNQPQHFGDGTRLSIL.

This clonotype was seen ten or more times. CDR3 coding DNA: TGTGCCAGCAGTTACTCGACTTATCAGCCCCAGCATTTT. It encodes CASSYSTYQPQHF. V usage is TRBV6-2 or TRBV6-3 and J usage is TRBJ1-5, with no clear D. There are 13 residues in the CDR3. Germline V gene sequence: CDR1 MNHEY, CDR2 SVGEGT. V was pared by 0 bases and J by 5 bases, with 5 bases between.

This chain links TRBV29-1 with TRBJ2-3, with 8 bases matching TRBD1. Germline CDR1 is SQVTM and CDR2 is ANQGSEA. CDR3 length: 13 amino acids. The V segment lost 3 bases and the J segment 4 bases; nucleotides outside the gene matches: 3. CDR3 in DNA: TGCAGCGTTGACAGGGGGCTCGCAGATACGCAGTATTTT. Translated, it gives CSVDRGLADTQYF.

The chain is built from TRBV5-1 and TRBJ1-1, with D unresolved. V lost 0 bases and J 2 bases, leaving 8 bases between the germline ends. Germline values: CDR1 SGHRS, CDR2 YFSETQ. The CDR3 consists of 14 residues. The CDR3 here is CASSLVGANTEAFF. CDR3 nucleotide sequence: TGCGCCAGCAGCTTGGTTGGCGCCAACACTGAAGCTTTCTTT. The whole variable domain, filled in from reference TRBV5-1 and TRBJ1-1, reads KAGVTQTPRYLIKTRGQQVTLSCSPISGHRSVSWYQQTPGQGLQFLFEYFSETQRNKGNFPGRFSGRQFSNSRSEMNVSTLELGDSALYLCASSLVGANTEAFFGQGTRLTVV.

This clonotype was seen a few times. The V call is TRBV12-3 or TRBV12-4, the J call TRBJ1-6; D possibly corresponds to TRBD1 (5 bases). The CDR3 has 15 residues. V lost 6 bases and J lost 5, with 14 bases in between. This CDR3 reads CASSTGQPDNSPLHF. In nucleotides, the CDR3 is TGTGCCAGCAGCACAGGACAACCTGATAATTCACCCCTCCACTTT.

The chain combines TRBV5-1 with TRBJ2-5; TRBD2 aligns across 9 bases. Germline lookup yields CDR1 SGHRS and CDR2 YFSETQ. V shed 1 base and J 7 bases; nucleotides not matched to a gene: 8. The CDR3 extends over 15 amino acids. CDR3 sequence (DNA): TGCGCCAGCAGCTTGCCTAGCGGGGAAGGCGGGACCCAGTACTTC. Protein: CASSLPSGEGGTQYF.